What follows are 30 T cell receptor beta chains derived from one specimen sequenced in a study of CD8 T cells in ankylosing spondylitis. TCRdb reprocessed the 5' RACE reads with MiXCR, giving one entry per CDR3 protein. Here the sample spans fewer than 200,000 distinct CDR3 sequences, around 17% being singletons. Input material: blood, either unsorted or a sorted T cell fraction (not recorded which). The receptors were gathered from a male donor with ankylosing spondylitis or in good health (not recorded which).

The table lists this clonotype with many counts. The rearrangement joins TRBV5-1 to TRBJ2-4; D tentatively fits TRBD1 or TRBD2 (5 bases each). Germline CDR1 SGHRS, CDR2 YFSETQ. The ends were cut back, 5 bases at V and 5 bases at J, with 20 bases in the middle. CDR3 length equals 16 residues. The CDR3 is CASSYSVRGGQNIQYF. The CDR3 nucleotides are TGCGCCAGCAGTTACAGCGTTCGGGGCGGTCAAAACATTCAGTACTTC.

This clonotype was detected a few times. J is TRBJ1-4 and V is TRBV27; the D gene is possibly TRBD1 (6 bases). Germline-derived CDR1 and CDR2 are MNHEY and SMNVEV (reference sequence). V was clipped by 2 bases and J by 8 bases, with 12 bases between them. The CDR3 contains 14 residues. CDR3 amino acids: CASSLAGVGEKLFF. The CDR3 DNA follows: TGTGCCAGCAGTTTAGCAGGGGTAGGCGAAAAACTGTTTTTT.

This clonotype was detected a few times. Since a much larger clone is just one base distant, this may be a read error. The V and J genes are TRBV20-1 and TRBJ2-1; 9 nucleotides match TRBD2. This CDR3 has 16 amino acids. The germline gives CDR1 DFQATT, CDR2 SNEGSKA (reference sequence). In nucleotides, the CDR3 is TGCTGTGCTACTCGATTAGCGGGAGTGGCCTACAATGAGCAGTTCTTC. Encoded protein: CCATRLAGVAYNEQFF.

This clonotype was detected only a few times. The chain employs TRBV5-1 and TRBJ2-1; 9 positions match TRBD2. The germline CDR1 and CDR2 sequences are SGHRS and YFSETQ. The junction had 4 bases not matched to a gene; V was cut back by 0 bases and J by 3 bases. The CDR3 consists of 16 residues. CDR3 protein: CASSLGVAGDYNEQFF. The CDR3 nucleotides are TGCGCCAGCAGCTTGGGAGTAGCGGGAGACTACAATGAGCAGTTCTTC.

The table lists this clonotype with many counts. The chain carries TRBV5-1 and TRBJ2-1; the D gene is possibly TRBD2 (6 bases). The V end was cut by 4 bases, the J end by 2 bases, with 10 bases between. Germline loops: CDR1 SGHRS, CDR2 YFSETQ. The CDR3 sequence is 14 residues long. This chain's CDR3 is CASSRDSTYNEQFF. The CDR3 DNA is TGCGCCAGCAGCCGGGACTCTACCTACAATGAGCAGTTCTTC.

In its sample, this clonotype was seen a few times. This sequence joins TRBV28 and TRBJ1-6, with D unclear. CDR3 length: 12 residues. V gave up 5 bases and J gave up 7 bases, with 6 bases separating them. Per germline, CDR1 MDHEN and CDR2 SYDVKM. The CDR3 spells CASSAVNSPLHF. The CDR3 DNA reads as TGTGCCAGCAGTGCTGTGAATTCACCCCTCCACTTT.

The rearrangement links TRBV6-5 to TRBJ2-1, with 7 bases identical to TRBD2. CDR3 length: 13 amino acids. Germline trimming cut 7 bases from V and 10 bases from J; bases unmatched to any gene: 10. From germline, CDR1 is MNHEY and CDR2 SVGAGI. The CDR3, as DNA: TGTGCCAGCACGTTTACGGGGGGAGGCGAGCAGTTCTTC. Amino acid sequence: CASTFTGGGEQFF.

The CDR3, as DNA: TGTGCCAGTCGACTCCGGCGCACAGATACGCAGTATTTT. Translating it yields CASRLRRTDTQYF. V is TRBV28 and J is TRBJ2-3; D remains unclear. CDR3 length: 13 residues. Germline lookup yields CDR1 MDHEN and CDR2 SYDVKM. Trimming removed 9 bases from V and 1 base from J, with 11 bases in between.

Ten or more counts support this clonotype. This chain's CDR3 is CSARHALSGRGDEQFF. DNA of the CDR3: TGCAGTGCTCGGCACGCCTTGAGTGGGAGGGGAGATGAGCAGTTCTTC. The chain recombines TRBV20-1 with TRBJ2-1; 7 positions match TRBD2. In germline, CDR1 is DFQATT, CDR2 SNEGSKA (reference sequence). V trimming: 5 bases; J trimming: 8 bases; junction bases outside the gene matches: 18. The CDR3 totals 16 residues.

The chain joins TRBV7-7 to TRBJ2-2; D is possibly TRBD2 (5 bases). The CDR3 covers 13 residues. V lost 2 bases and J 8 bases, leaving 9 bases between the germline ends. Germline V gene lookup returns CDR1 SSHAT and CDR2 FNYEAQ (reference sequence). CDR3: CASSLTRVGELFF. In nucleotides, the CDR3 is TGTGCCAGCAGCTTAACGAGGGTTGGGGAGCTGTTTTTT.

The rearrangement joins TRBV6-5 to TRBJ2-1, with 10 bases lining up with TRBD2. CDR3 size: 16 residues. V lost 5 bases and J lost 5; bases outside the gene matches: 9. CDR1 MNHEY and CDR2 SVGAGI come from the germline V gene. The CDR3 DNA reads TGTGCCAGCAGTACCCCAACTAGCGGGAACAACAATGAGCAGTTCTTC. It translates to CASSTPTSGNNNEQFF.

The chain couples TRBV6-5 to TRBJ2-1; D is possibly TRBD2 (6 bases). The germline gives CDR1 MNHEY, CDR2 SVGAGI. This CDR3 is 16 amino acids long. V shed 7 bases and J shed 4 bases, with 20 bases lying between them. The CDR3 sequence: CASTSRLARNYNEQFF. CDR3 nucleotides: TGTGCCAGCACCTCACGTCTAGCGAGAAATTACAATGAGCAGTTCTTC.

At least ten counts were recorded for this clonotype. The gene calls are TRBV20-1 and TRBJ2-7; 9 bases match TRBD2. After removal of 1 base from V and 5 bases from J, the junction contained 6 bases not matched to a gene. Germline-derived CDR1 and CDR2 are DFQATT and SNEGSKA (reference sequence). CDR3 length equals 14 residues. The CDR3 sequence is CSARASGTIHEQYF. CDR3 bases: TGCAGTGCTAGAGCTAGCGGGACAATCCACGAGCAGTACTTC.

This chain connects TRBV5-4 to TRBJ2-1; 11 bases map to TRBD2. Germline-derived CDR1 and CDR2 are SGHNT and YYREEE (reference sequence). The CDR3 is 15 amino acids. Unmatched junction bases numbered 5, after V lost 4 bases and J lost 5 bases. CDR3 protein: CASSPGTSGNNEQFF. CDR3 sequence (DNA): TGTGCCAGCAGCCCGGGGACTAGCGGAAACAATGAGCAGTTCTTC.

This clonotype appeared many times. This chain connects TRBV6-5 to TRBJ1-5; 12 bases fit TRBD1. Germline trimming cut 6 bases from V and 6 bases from J; bases unmatched to any gene: 9. This CDR3 has 16 amino acids. CDR1 MNHEY and CDR2 SVGAGI come from the germline V gene. CDR3 in amino acids: CASRAGTGGGGQPQHF. The CDR3 coding sequence is TGTGCCAGCAGGGCCGGGACAGGGGGCGGTGGTCAGCCCCAGCATTTT.

V gene TRBV6-5 combines with J gene TRBJ2-1; 7 nucleotides line up with TRBD2. This CDR3 spans 15 amino acids. V lost 6 bases to trimming and J lost 9 bases; unmatched junction nucleotides: 14. Germline CDR1 MNHEY, CDR2 SVGAGI. The CDR3 DNA sequence: TGTGCCAGCAGGAGTCGATCAAGCGGGATCGGTGAGCAGTTCTTC. The encoded protein is CASRSRSSGIGEQFF.

This clonotype has a count of ten or more. The rearrangement links TRBV28 to TRBJ1-5, with a weak D call TRBD1 (6 bases). The V end lost 3 bases, the J end lost 7 bases, and 16 bases lay between the germline ends. The CDR3 extends over 15 amino acids. Germline CDR1 MDHEN, CDR2 SYDVKM. The CDR3 sequence: CASSLGRGGFQPQHF. In nucleotides, the CDR3 is TGTGCCAGCAGTTTGGGCAGGGGCGGATTCCAGCCCCAGCATTTT.

A few counts support this clonotype. The chain is built from TRBV20-1 and TRBJ2-7, with D tentatively TRBD2 (5 bases). The V end was cut by 6 bases, the J end by 2 bases, with 20 bases between. The CDR3 has 15 amino acids. Looked up from germline, CDR1 is DFQATT and CDR2 is SNEGSKA (reference sequence). In nucleotides, the CDR3 is TGCAGTGCCCAAGGGAATTGGGAGACGGCCTACGAGCAGTACTTC. Protein sequence: CSAQGNWETAYEQYF.

This clonotype was observed at least ten times. V gene TRBV12-3 or TRBV12-4 combines with J gene TRBJ1-2; no definite D call. This CDR3 comprises 17 residues. V lost 3 bases to trimming and J lost 2 bases, with 19 bases between them. Here the CDR3 reads CASSFLGGEGRNYGYTF. CDR3 sequence (DNA): TGTGCCAGCAGTTTTTTAGGTGGGGAGGGCAGGAACTATGGCTACACCTTC.

This clonotype was counted at least ten times. V gene TRBV4-1 combines with J gene TRBJ2-6, with D possibly called TRBD1 or TRBD2 (5 bases each). CDR1 and CDR2 (germline): MGHRA, YSYEKL. V was cut by 3 bases and J by 0 bases, with 18 bases left in between. The CDR3 consists of 19 residues. The CDR3 sequence is CASSHGSGRRISGANVLTF. The CDR3 nucleotides read TGCGCCAGCAGCCATGGGTCGGGACGTCGGATCTCTGGGGCCAACGTCCTGACTTTC.

Ten or more counts support this clonotype. The DNA of the CDR3 is TGTGCCAGCAGCAACTATAACTCCTACGAGCAGTACTTC. Its protein is CASSNYNSYEQYF. This chain joins TRBV9 and TRBJ2-7; D not certain. CDR1 SGDLS and CDR2 YYNGEE come from the germline V gene. V dropped 4 bases and J dropped 0 bases, with 8 bases sitting between them. There are 13 residues in the CDR3. Drawing the rest from reference TRBV9 and TRBJ2-7, the complete variable domain is DSGVTQTPKHLITATGQRVTLRCSPRSGDLSVYWYQQSLDQGLQFLIQYYNGEERAKGNILERFSAQQFPDLHSELNLSSLELGDSALYFCASSNYNSYEQYFGPGTRLTVT.

The table lists this clonotype with many counts. This chain uses TRBV5-1 with TRBJ2-7; 8 bases agree with TRBD2. The CDR3 totals 14 residues. The germline CDR1 and CDR2 sequences are SGHRS and YFSETQ. The junction had 6 bases not matched to a gene; V was cut back by 2 bases and J by 5 bases. The CDR3 nucleotides read TGCGCCAGCAGCTTTGCGACTAGCGCGAACGAGCAGTACTTC. Translated, it gives CASSFATSANEQYF.

This clonotype occurred many times. The V gene is TRBV27, the J gene TRBJ2-7; a weak D match, TRBD1 (6 bases). The ends were cut back, 3 bases at V and 2 bases at J, with 14 bases in the middle. The germline CDR1 and CDR2 sequences are MNHEY and SMNVEV (reference sequence). CDR3 length: 15 residues. The CDR3 nucleotides are TGTGCCAGCAGTTTCGGTCAGGGGAACGCCTACGAGCAGTACTTC. This codes for CASSFGQGNAYEQYF.

This clonotype occurred many times. The rearrangement uses TRBV5-6 and TRBJ2-3, with D hard to call. The CDR3 has 15 residues. V shed 3 bases and J shed 1 base, with 12 bases lying between them. In germline, CDR1 is SGHDT, CDR2 YYEEEE. CDR3 protein: CASSYGLEGTDTQYF. DNA for the CDR3: TGTGCCAGCAGCTATGGGCTAGAAGGCACAGATACGCAGTATTTT.

Details on this clonotype: Given a much more abundant clone one base away, this may be a read error. This rearrangement joins TRBV21-1 to TRBJ2-7; the D segment call TRBD2 is taken from the table without a DNA check. TRBV21-1 is tagged as a pseudogene. This CDR3 comprises 16 residues. The CDR3 sequence: CASSKGGLVGGSEQYF. CDR3 nucleotide sequence: TGTGCCAGCAGCAAAGGGGGTCTAGTGGGAGGAAGTGAGCAGTACTTC.

Many counts were recorded for this clonotype. The chain has TRBV2 and TRBJ1-2; 7 bases map to TRBD1. The CDR3 totals 13 residues. The junction had 8 bases not matched to a gene; V was cut back by 8 bases and J by 5 bases. Germline V CDR1 and CDR2: SNHLY, FYNNEI. CDR3 in DNA: TGTGCCAGCTTAGAAGACAGGGTTTATGGCTACACCTTC. Its protein is CASLEDRVYGYTF.

The V and J genes are TRBV5-5 and TRBJ2-2, with D perhaps being TRBD1 or TRBD2 (5 bases each). With 2 bases removed from V and 6 bases from J, the gap between germline ends came to 8 bases. The CDR3 is made up of 13 amino acids. Germline-derived CDR1 and CDR2 are SGHKS and YYEKEE (reference sequence). This CDR3 reads CASSFRGPGELFF. The CDR3 region has the DNA TGTGCCAGCAGCTTTCGGGGCCCCGGGGAGCTGTTTTTT.

This clonotype was detected only a few times. The chain recombines TRBV12-3 or TRBV12-4 with TRBJ1-5; D uncertain. The CDR3 totals 13 residues. Between the trimmed V and J ends, which lost 6 bases and 7 bases, there was a span of 13 bases. In nucleotides, the CDR3 is TGTGCCAGCAGCCTCGGTGAGGACCAGCCCCAGCATTTT. Amino acid sequence: CASSLGEDQPQHF.

The chain employs TRBV3-1 and TRBJ2-7; D not resolved. Germline lookup yields CDR1 LGHDT and CDR2 YNNKEL (reference sequence). The CDR3 length is 13 residues. The germline V and J ends were trimmed by 1 base and 4 bases, with 8 bases remaining between them. The CDR3: CASSQADGYEQYF. The CDR3 nucleotides are TGTGCCAGCAGCCAAGCGGACGGGTACGAGCAGTACTTC.

The chain couples TRBV6-5 to TRBJ2-1; D is tentatively TRBD1 or TRBD2 (5 bases each). CDR3 length: 19 amino acids. V lost 0 bases, J lost 2 bases, and 20 bases lay in between. CDR1 is MNHEY and CDR2 is SVGAGI in the germline V gene. The DNA of the CDR3 is TGTGCCAGCAGTTACTCGAGAAGGGGACGAATGAACACCTACAATGAGCAGTTCTTC. Translation gives CASSYSRRGRMNTYNEQFF.